The source of this TCR beta chain is a study of CD8+ T cells in alopecia areata. Whole-study results and caveats: Lesional scalp displayed greater clonality than normal scalp, most notably in alopecia totalis/universalis.

The sequencing template was cDNA reverse transcribed from extracted RNA. Data came from immunoSEQ multiplex PCR; TCRdb stores just in-frame clones and leaves some out. The sample contains a few hundred thousand clones, roughly 56% of which appear only once. This CDR3 is built from 16 residues. Germline V gene sequence: CDR1 LNHNV, CDR2 YYDKDF (reference sequence). The V end lost 2 bases, the J end lost 4 bases, and 17 bases lay between the germline ends. To note about this clone: Its antigen is not known.

Treatment described: oral pan-JAK inhibitor, 5-10 mg twice daily. This TCR came from a human donor with alopecia areata. V usage is TRBV15 and J usage is TRBJ2-5; TRBD1 or TRBD2 may be the D gene (6 bases each). Sequencing used CD4+ T cells sorted from blood, obtained at week 4, from a patient treated with tofacitinib. For the CDR3, the DNA is TGTGCCACCAGCAGAAATCCCCATCGGGGGCGAGAGACCCAGTACTTC. Translating it yields CATSRNPHRGRETQYF.